The sequence of this T cell receptor (beta chain) was determined in a study of T cell repertoires in cytomegalovirus infection. As for the study in general: CMV infection together with matching HLA type was indicated by public TCR beta signatures.

With regard to this clonotype: Antigen specificity is unknown.

The CDR3 length is 12 residues. V lost 5 bases, J lost 4 bases, and 8 bases lay in between. Germline V gene data show CDR1 as MDHEN and CDR2 as SYDVKM. TCRdb reanalysed the reads using MiXCR and keeps one entry per CDR3 protein. The data hold some 200,000 distinct CDR3 sequences, with 8.5% to 10% observed a single time. Study conclusions and caveats: Dominating the ex vivo response were HLA-C-restricted CMV-specific TCR beta clonotypes. People with CMV and the relevant HLA were identified by cumulative public TCR beta family frequency.

The TCR sequence derives from a human donor in good health (CMV status not recorded). Some clones in this sample may be carry-over from other donors' samples. What was sequenced was PBMCs. The genes are TRBV28 and TRBJ1-1; D is undetermined. The CDR3 loop reads CASSPYSTEAFF. CDR3 DNA: TGTGCCAGCAGTCCGTATAGCACTGAAGCTTTCTTT.